The 20 T cell receptor beta chains below were found in one sample sequenced in a study of cytomegalovirus exposure and HLA in healthy donors. This PCR relied on a set of 60 Vbeta primers and 13 Jbeta primers. Libraries were prepared by immunoSEQ multiplex PCR; TCRdb keeps only in-frame clonotypes and omits some of them. The sample lists approximately 160,000 clones; around 82% were seen once. Sequenced input: PBMCs. The receptors were gathered from a boy between 2 and 10 years old in good health and CMV-seronegative.

V usage is TRBV20-1 and J usage is TRBJ2-6; possible D gene TRBD2, 5 bases. Germline CDR1 is DFQATT and CDR2 is SNEGSKA (reference sequence). V was clipped by 6 bases and J by 13 bases, with 13 bases between them. The CDR3 contains 11 residues. The CDR3 protein is CSAELGPVLTF. The CDR3 DNA reads as TGCAGTGCAGAACTAGGGCCAGTCCTGACTTTC.

V and J are TRBV7-6 and TRBJ2-1; 14 bases map to TRBD2. Trimming took 5 bases from V and 2 from J; bases not matched to a gene: 5. The germline CDR1 and CDR2 sequences are SGHVS and FNYEAQ. CDR3 length: 17 residues. CDR3 protein: CASSQTSGRVPYNEQFF. CDR3 DNA sequence: TGTGCCAGCAGCCAGACTAGCGGGAGGGTTCCCTACAATGAGCAGTTCTTC.

J is TRBJ1-1 and V is TRBV5-1; 7 bases agree with TRBD1. Germline assignment: CDR1 SGHRS and CDR2 YFSETQ. V lost 4 bases, J lost 1 base, and 4 bases stayed unmatched. CDR3 length: 14 amino acids. DNA for the CDR3: TGCGCCAGCAGCCCGGGGACAGCGAACACTGAAGCTTTCTTT. As protein: CASSPGTANTEAFF.

The genes are TRBV14 and TRBJ2-5; D possibly corresponds to TRBD1 (6 bases). Germline CDR1 is SGHDN and CDR2 is FVKESK. This CDR3 region has 15 residues. Trimming cost V 0 bases and J 4 bases, with 12 bases left between them. CDR3 sequence: CASSQDSPRGETQYF. The CDR3 nucleotides are TGTGCCAGCAGCCAAGATAGTCCCAGGGGAGAGACCCAGTACTTC.

The chain couples TRBV28 to TRBJ1-2; D is undetermined. V was clipped by 3 bases and J by 0 bases, with 5 bases between them. This CDR3 spans 13 amino acids. Germline V gene sequence: CDR1 MDHEN, CDR2 SYDVKM. The CDR3 here is CASSLGANYGYTF. CDR3 in DNA: TGTGCCAGCAGTTTGGGCGCTAACTATGGCTACACCTTC.

The V and J genes are TRBV10-1 and TRBJ2-3; TRBD2 matches 8 bases. The germline CDR1 and CDR2 sequences are WNHNN and SYGVQD (reference sequence). The CDR3 contains 18 residues. V was clipped by 3 bases and J by 0 bases; unmatched bases: 11. In nucleotides, the CDR3 is TGCGCCAGCAGTGAAGGTAGCGGGGAACTTCTTAGCACAGATACGCAGTATTTT. The encoded protein is CASSEGSGELLSTDTQYF.

V usage is TRBV6-1 and J usage is TRBJ1-2, with 9 nucleotides matching TRBD1. The V and J ends lost 3 bases and 3 bases, in that order; junction bases with no gene match: 5. CDR1 and CDR2 (germline): MNHNS, SASEGT. This CDR3 spans 15 amino acids. The CDR3 DNA reads TGTGCCAGCAGTGAGGGGACAGGGCCCTACTATGGCTACACCTTC. Translating gives CASSEGTGPYYGYTF.

In DNA, the CDR3 is TGTGCCAGCAGTTACTCGAGAGGGCACGACTATGGCTACACCTTC. As protein: CASSYSRGHDYGYTF. V gene TRBV6-6 combines with J gene TRBJ1-2; D is ambiguous. This CDR3 is built from 15 residues. With 0 bases removed from V and 3 bases from J, the gap between germline ends came to 11 bases. The germline CDR1 and CDR2 sequences are MNHNY and SVGAGI (reference sequence).

A few counts support this clone. The rearrangement links TRBV29-1 to TRBJ2-2; no definite D call. CDR1 and CDR2 from the germline V gene are SQVTM and ANQGSEA. The CDR3 is made up of 13 amino acids. Trimming cost V 6 bases and J 6 bases, with 14 bases left between them. The CDR3 sequence is CSVLPFLSGELFF. Here the CDR3 DNA reads TGCAGCGTCCTACCCTTTTTATCCGGGGAGCTGTTTTTT.

The chain uses TRBV7-3 and TRBJ1-2; D is perhaps TRBD1 (5 bases). The CDR3 covers 14 residues. V was clipped by 5 bases and J by 4 bases, with 14 bases between them. From germline, CDR1 is SGHTA and CDR2 FQGTGA. As DNA, the CDR3 is TGTGCCAGCAGCCGGGCGGGGACGGGCTATGGCTACACCTTC. It is translated as CASSRAGTGYGYTF.

This chain connects TRBV7-9 to TRBJ2-5; TRBD2 matches at 7 bases. CDR3 length: 12 amino acids. CDR1 and CDR2 (germline): SEHNR, FQNEAQ (reference sequence). With 3 bases clipped from V and 10 bases from J, the junction kept 5 bases outside the gene matches. CDR3 sequence: CASSFPGRDQYF. DNA for the CDR3: TGTGCCAGCAGCTTTCCGGGGAGGGACCAGTACTTC.

The chain joins TRBV11-2 to TRBJ1-2; 7 bases map to TRBD1. CDR3 length: 14 amino acids. V was clipped by 1 base and J by 7 bases; unmatched bases: 6. CDR1 and CDR2 from the germline V gene are SGHAT and FQNNGV. CDR3 amino acids: CASSLGGDRAGYTF. CDR3 coding DNA: TGTGCCAGCAGCTTAGGCGGAGACAGGGCTGGCTACACCTTC.

For the CDR3, the DNA is TGCAGCGTTGACCTGGCGGGGGGCTCCTACGAGCAGTACTTC. Its translation: CSVDLAGGSYEQYF. The rearrangement links TRBV29-1 to TRBJ2-7, with 8 bases aligning to TRBD2. The CDR3 totals 14 residues. Germline assignment: CDR1 SQVTM and CDR2 ANQGSEA. The V segment lost 3 bases and the J segment 0 bases; nucleotides outside the gene matches: 4.

The chain has TRBV4-1 and TRBJ1-2; possibly TRBD1 for D (6 bases). The CDR3 has 16 amino acids. Germline values: CDR1 MGHRA, CDR2 YSYEKL. V was trimmed by 2 bases and J by 0 bases, leaving 13 bases between them. The CDR3: CASSQRGGASNYGYTF. The CDR3 coding sequence is TGCGCCAGCAGCCAACGGGGGGGCGCTTCTAACTATGGCTACACCTTC.

V usage is TRBV5-1 and J usage is TRBJ1-1; D gene uncertain. CDR3 length: 14 residues. The germline CDR1 and CDR2 sequences are SGHRS and YFSETQ. V was shortened by 5 bases and J by 10 bases, with 21 bases between the two germline ends. In DNA, the CDR3 is TGCGCCAGCAGAGCTGTGGGTGGAGGCTTAGGAGCTTTCTTT. Protein product: CASRAVGGGLGAFF.

V usage is TRBV6-5 and J usage is TRBJ1-2; 8 bases are a match to TRBD1. CDR3 length: 14 amino acids. J was trimmed by 7 bases and V by 6 bases; bases with no gene match: 10. Germline CDR1 reads MNHEY; CDR2 reads SVGAGI. CDR3 loop: CASRPGQGRSGYTF. The CDR3 nucleotides read TGTGCCAGCAGACCAGGACAGGGAAGGAGTGGCTACACCTTC.

This chain joins TRBV7-6 and TRBJ2-7, with 14 nucleotides matching TRBD2. The CDR3 runs to 15 residues. V was clipped by 5 bases and J by 3 bases; unmatched bases: 3. The germline gives CDR1 SGHVS, CDR2 FNYEAQ. CDR3 loop: CASSIGTSGSYEQYF. The CDR3 DNA sequence: TGTGCCAGCAGCATAGGGACTAGCGGGAGCTACGAGCAGTACTTC.

The rearrangement uses TRBV7-6 and TRBJ1-2, with D perhaps TRBD1 (6 bases). The germline V gene encodes CDR1 SGHVS and CDR2 FNYEAQ. This CDR3 spans 13 amino acids. V was cut by 4 bases and J by 5 bases, with 11 bases left in between. The CDR3 here is CASSYREGYGYTF. DNA of the CDR3: TGTGCCAGCAGCTACAGGGAGGGGTATGGCTACACCTTC.

The chain couples TRBV19 to TRBJ1-2; maybe TRBD1 (6 bases). The CDR3 runs to 13 residues. V gave up 8 bases and J gave up 3 bases, with 13 bases separating them. Germline lookup yields CDR1 LNHDA and CDR2 SQIVND (reference sequence). The chain's CDR3 is CASRDTLDYGYTF. DNA for the CDR3: TGTGCCAGTCGGGACACCTTAGACTATGGCTACACCTTC.

The chain carries TRBV9 and TRBJ1-1; D is possibly TRBD1 (5 bases). V was cut by 0 bases and J by 6 bases, with 12 bases left in between. The germline CDR1 and CDR2 sequences are SGDLS and YYNGEE. This CDR3 has 14 residues. The CDR3 reads CASSVGRIGAEAFF. The CDR3 DNA reads TGTGCCAGCAGCGTAGGACGTATAGGGGCTGAAGCTTTCTTT. The full variable domain, completed using reference TRBV9 and TRBJ1-1, is DSGVTQTPKHLITATGQRVTLRCSPRSGDLSVYWYQQSLDQGLQFLIQYYNGEERAKGNILERFSAQQFPDLHSELNLSSLELGDSALYFCASSVGRIGAEAFFGQGTRLTVV.